The next 13 T cell receptor beta chains were all read from a single sample in a study of T cells in Graves' hyperthyroidism and ophthalmopathy. Researchers took RNA transcripts and amplified the TCR beta CDR3 regions from them. The HTBI set primed first-round TCR CDR3 RT-PCR. TCRdb reanalysed the multiplex PCR reads using MiXCR and keeps one entry per CDR3 protein. The sample carries approximately 600,000 distinct CDR3 sequences, around 15% recorded once. Source material: blood. Source of these receptors: a woman between 25 and 40 years old with Graves' hyperthyroidism.

In its sample, this clonotype was seen many times. The rearrangement joins TRBV29-1 to TRBJ1-1; D gene ambiguous. CDR1 and CDR2 from the germline V gene are SQVTM and ANQGSEA. The CDR3 covers 12 residues. V was trimmed by 7 bases and J by 3 bases, leaving 12 bases between them. CDR3: CSDQGSDTEAFF. CDR3 nucleotide sequence: TGCAGCGATCAAGGGTCGGACACTGAAGCTTTCTTT.

This clonotype was picked up a small number of times. The genes are TRBV6-1 and TRBJ2-4; tentatively, D is TRBD1 (6 bases). CDR1 MNHNS and CDR2 SASEGT come from the germline V gene. The CDR3 is made up of 16 amino acids. Deletions cut 3 bases from V and 3 bases from J, with 15 bases between. CDR3 amino acids: CASSEVTGGGKNIQYF. As DNA, the CDR3 is TGTGCCAGCAGTGAGGTGACAGGTGGGGGCAAAAACATTCAGTACTTC.

Many counts were recorded for this clonotype. This sequence joins TRBV15 and TRBJ2-5; D is unclear. The CDR3 length is 13 residues. V dropped 2 bases and J dropped 5 bases, with 9 bases sitting between them. Germline V gene lookup returns CDR1 LNHNV and CDR2 YYDKDF (reference sequence). DNA for the CDR3: TGTGCCACCAGCAGACAACGCCTCGAGACCCAGTACTTC. The encoded protein is CATSRQRLETQYF.

Of note for this clonotype: At one end the junction does not follow the germline gene, possibly because of a read error. V is TRBV12-3 or TRBV12-4 and J is TRBJ2-7; weak D call: TRBD2 (7 bases). The CDR3 has 16 amino acids. The CDR3 DNA reads as TGTGCCCGCAGCCCCGCTCCGGGGGCGGGAGTCTACGAGCAGTACTTC. Protein sequence: CARSPAPGAGVYEQYF.

The genes are TRBV6-5 and TRBJ2-5; 9 positions agree with TRBD1. V lost 2 bases and J lost 5; bases outside the gene matches: 3. Germline assignment: CDR1 MNHEY and CDR2 SVGAGI. CDR3 length: 14 residues. This CDR3 reads CASSYGQGWETQYF. The CDR3 region has the DNA TGTGCCAGCAGTTACGGACAGGGGTGGGAGACCCAGTACTTC.

The CDR3 loop reads CASSGRLAGINNEQFF. The CDR3, as DNA: TGTGCCAGCAGCGGAAGACTAGCGGGAATCAACAATGAGCAGTTCTTC. The chain has TRBV7-9 and TRBJ2-1, with 11 bases that match TRBD2. Looked up from germline, CDR1 is SEHNR and CDR2 is FQNEAQ (reference sequence). V lost 5 bases and J lost 5; bases outside the gene matches: 8. The CDR3 totals 16 residues.

Concerning this clonotype: Being one base from a much bigger clone, this may be a read error. The chain is built from TRBV11-2 and TRBJ2-2; a weak D match, TRBD1 (6 bases). Germline V lookup: CDR1 SGHAT, CDR2 FQNNGV. The ends were cut back, 1 base at V and 3 bases at J, with 18 bases in the middle. The CDR3 length is 18 residues. CDR3 bases: TGTGCCAGCAGCTTAGGGTCAGTGGTCACAGGGTACACCGGGGAGCTGTTTTTT. It encodes CASSLGSVVTGYTGELFF.

The sample holds many counts of this clonotype. The chain is built from TRBV3-1 and TRBJ2-7; 7 bases match TRBD1. Germline CDR1 is LGHDT and CDR2 is YNNKEL (reference sequence). The V and J ends lost 5 bases and 0 bases, in that order; junction bases with no gene match: 4. This CDR3 has 14 residues. The CDR3 spells CASSGTVLSYEQYF. The CDR3 DNA reads TGTGCCAGCAGCGGGACAGTCCTCTCCTACGAGCAGTACTTC.

This clonotype occurred a few times. The chain joins TRBV7-3 to TRBJ2-2; possibly TRBD1 for D (6 bases). The germline V gene encodes CDR1 SGHTA and CDR2 FQGTGA. Between the trimmed V and J ends, which lost 2 bases and 7 bases, there was a span of 14 bases. The CDR3 runs 15 residues. CDR3 loop: CASSLLYRAVGELFF. The CDR3 region has the DNA TGTGCCAGCAGCTTACTTTACAGGGCCGTCGGGGAGCTGTTTTTT. The full variable domain, with the rest looked up from reference TRBV7-3 and TRBJ2-2, is GAGVSQTPSNKVTEKGKYVELRCDPISGHTALYWYRQSLGQGPEFLIYFQGTGAADDSGLPNDRFFAVRPEGSVSTLKIQRTERGDSAVYLCASSLLYRAVGELFFGEGSRLTVL.

In this sample, this clonotype turned up a few times. This chain links TRBV9 with TRBJ2-1, with 9 bases lining up with TRBD2. Per the germline V gene, CDR1 is SGDLS and CDR2 is YYNGEE. Trimming cost V 4 bases and J 2 bases; bases outside gene matches: 13. The CDR3 consists of 18 residues. The CDR3 DNA reads as TGTGCCAGCAGCCTCGGTGGTAGCGGGAGACCGACCTACAATGAGCAGTTCTTC. Protein product: CASSLGGSGRPTYNEQFF.

The rearrangement joins TRBV5-1 to TRBJ2-2; possibly TRBD2 for D (6 bases). Germline CDR1 reads SGHRS; CDR2 reads YFSETQ. Between the trimmed V and J ends, which lost 1 base and 7 bases, there was a span of 17 bases. The CDR3 extends over 16 amino acids. The CDR3 nucleotides are TGCGCCAGCAGCTTGCGGGGGACGGGTACTATCGGGGAGCTGTTTTTT. The encoded protein is CASSLRGTGTIGELFF.

This clonotype was detected ten times or more. The rearrangement joins TRBV24-1 to TRBJ1-5; perhaps TRBD1 as D (5 bases). Germline V gene lookup returns CDR1 KGHDR and CDR2 SFDVKD. This CDR3 contains 14 residues. V was pared by 3 bases and J by 7 bases, with 12 bases between. This chain's CDR3 is CATSDRGAGQPQHF. CDR3 nucleotide sequence: TGTGCCACCAGTGATAGAGGGGCCGGACAGCCCCAGCATTTT.

This clonotype was recorded many times. This chain joins TRBV7-2 and TRBJ2-3, with D uncertain. The CDR3 is 13 residues long. With 0 bases removed from V and 6 bases from J, the gap between germline ends came to 7 bases. Germline CDR1 and CDR2: SGHTA and FQGNSA. The CDR3: CASSLAVEDTQYF. In DNA, the CDR3 is TGTGCCAGCAGCTTAGCCGTGGAGGATACGCAGTATTTT.